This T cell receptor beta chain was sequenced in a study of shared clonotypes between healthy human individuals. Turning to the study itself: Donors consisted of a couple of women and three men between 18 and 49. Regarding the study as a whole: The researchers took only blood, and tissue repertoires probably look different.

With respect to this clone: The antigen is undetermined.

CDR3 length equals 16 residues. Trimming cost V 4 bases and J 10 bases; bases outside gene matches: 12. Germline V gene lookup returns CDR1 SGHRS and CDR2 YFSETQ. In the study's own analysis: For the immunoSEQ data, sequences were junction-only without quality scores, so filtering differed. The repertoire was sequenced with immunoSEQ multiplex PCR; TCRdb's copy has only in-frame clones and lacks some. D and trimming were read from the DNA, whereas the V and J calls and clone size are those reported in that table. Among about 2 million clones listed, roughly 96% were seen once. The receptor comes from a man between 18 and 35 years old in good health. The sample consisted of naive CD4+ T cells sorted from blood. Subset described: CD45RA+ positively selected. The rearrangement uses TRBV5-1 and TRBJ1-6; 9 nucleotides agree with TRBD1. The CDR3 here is CASSIPLQGAGSPLHF. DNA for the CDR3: TGCGCCAGCAGCATCCCATTACAGGGGGCTGGATCACCCCTCCACTTT.